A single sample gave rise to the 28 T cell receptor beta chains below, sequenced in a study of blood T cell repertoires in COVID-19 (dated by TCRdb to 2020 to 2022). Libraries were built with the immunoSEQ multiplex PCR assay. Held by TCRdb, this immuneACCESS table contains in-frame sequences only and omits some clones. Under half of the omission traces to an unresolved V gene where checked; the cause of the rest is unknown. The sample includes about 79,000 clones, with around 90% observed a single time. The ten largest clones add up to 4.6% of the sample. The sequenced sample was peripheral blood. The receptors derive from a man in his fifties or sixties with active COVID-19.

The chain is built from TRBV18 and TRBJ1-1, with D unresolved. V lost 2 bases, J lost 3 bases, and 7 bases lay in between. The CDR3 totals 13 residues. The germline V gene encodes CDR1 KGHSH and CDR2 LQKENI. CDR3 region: CASSPFRYTEAFF. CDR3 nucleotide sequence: TGTGCCAGCTCACCATTCCGGTACACTGAAGCTTTCTTT.

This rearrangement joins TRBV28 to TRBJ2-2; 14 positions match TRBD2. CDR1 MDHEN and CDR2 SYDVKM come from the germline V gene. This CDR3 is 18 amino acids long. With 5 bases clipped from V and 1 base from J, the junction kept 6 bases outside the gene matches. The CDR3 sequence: CASSPGLAGEVNTGELFF. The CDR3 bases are TGTGCCAGCAGTCCGGGACTAGCGGGGGAGGTGAACACCGGGGAGCTGTTTTTT.

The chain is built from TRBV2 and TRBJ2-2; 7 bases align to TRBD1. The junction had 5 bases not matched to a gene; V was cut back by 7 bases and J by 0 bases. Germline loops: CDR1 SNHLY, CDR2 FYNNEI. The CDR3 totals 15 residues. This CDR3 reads CASTLDRSNTGELFF. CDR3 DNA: TGTGCCAGCACCTTGGACAGGTCGAACACCGGGGAGCTGTTTTTT.

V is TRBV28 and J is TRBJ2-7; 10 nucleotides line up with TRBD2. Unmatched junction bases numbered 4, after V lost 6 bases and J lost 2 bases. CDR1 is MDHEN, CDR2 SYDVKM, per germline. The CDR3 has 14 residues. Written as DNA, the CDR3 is TGTGCCAGCAGCCAGCGGGGGGGCGCCTACGAGCAGTACTTC. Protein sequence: CASSQRGGAYEQYF.

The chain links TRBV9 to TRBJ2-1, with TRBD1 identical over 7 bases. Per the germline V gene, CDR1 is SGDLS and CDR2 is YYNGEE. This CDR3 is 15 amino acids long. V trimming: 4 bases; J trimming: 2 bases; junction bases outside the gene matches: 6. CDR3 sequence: CASSLHRGPYNEQFF. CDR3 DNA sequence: TGTGCCAGCAGCTTGCACAGGGGCCCCTACAATGAGCAGTTCTTC.

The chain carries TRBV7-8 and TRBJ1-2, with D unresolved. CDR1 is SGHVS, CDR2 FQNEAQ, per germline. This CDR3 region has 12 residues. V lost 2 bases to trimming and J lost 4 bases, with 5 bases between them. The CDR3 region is CASSLNSYGYTF. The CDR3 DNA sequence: TGTGCCAGCAGCTTAAACAGCTATGGCTACACCTTC.

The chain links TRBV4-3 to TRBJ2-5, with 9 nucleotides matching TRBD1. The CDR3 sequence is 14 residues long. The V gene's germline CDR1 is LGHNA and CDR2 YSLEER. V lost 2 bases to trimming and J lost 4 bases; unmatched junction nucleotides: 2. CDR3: CASSQNRGRETQYF. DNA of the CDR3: TGCGCCAGCAGCCAAAACAGGGGGCGAGAGACCCAGTACTTC.

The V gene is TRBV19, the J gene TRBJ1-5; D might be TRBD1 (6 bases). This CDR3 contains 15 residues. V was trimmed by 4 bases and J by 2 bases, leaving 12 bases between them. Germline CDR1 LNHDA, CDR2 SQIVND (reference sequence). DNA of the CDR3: TGTGCCAGTAGTACGGTGGCAGGGGGCAATCAGCCCCAGCATTTT. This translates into CASSTVAGGNQPQHF.

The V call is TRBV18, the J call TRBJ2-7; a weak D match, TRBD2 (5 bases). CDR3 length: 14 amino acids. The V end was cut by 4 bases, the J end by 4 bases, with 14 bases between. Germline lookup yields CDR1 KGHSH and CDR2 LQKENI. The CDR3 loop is CASSQAGVEYEQYF. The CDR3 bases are TGTGCCAGCTCACAAGCCGGGGTCGAGTACGAGCAGTACTTC.

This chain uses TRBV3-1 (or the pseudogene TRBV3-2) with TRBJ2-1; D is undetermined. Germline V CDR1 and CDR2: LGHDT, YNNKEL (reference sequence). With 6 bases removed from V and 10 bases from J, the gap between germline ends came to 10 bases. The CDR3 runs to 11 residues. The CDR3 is CASSQAEEQFF. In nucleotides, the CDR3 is TGTGCCAGCAGTCAGGCCGAAGAGCAGTTCTTC.

The CDR3 sequence is CASSPIFGTGVKETQYF. CDR3 nucleotide sequence: TGTGCCAGCAGCCCCATATTTGGGACAGGGGTTAAGGAGACCCAGTACTTC. This chain uses TRBV5-4 with TRBJ2-5, with 10 bases that match TRBD1. Germline V gives CDR1 SGHNT, CDR2 YYREEE (reference sequence). The V and J ends lost 4 bases and 5 bases, in that order; junction bases with no gene match: 14. The CDR3 contains 17 residues.

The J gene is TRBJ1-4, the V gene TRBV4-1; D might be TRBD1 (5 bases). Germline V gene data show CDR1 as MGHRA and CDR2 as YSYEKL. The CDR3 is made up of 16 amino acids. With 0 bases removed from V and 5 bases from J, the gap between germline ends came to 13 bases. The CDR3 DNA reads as TGCGCCAGCAGCCAAGATTGGGCAGGGAAAAATGAAAAACTGTTTTTT. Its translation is CASSQDWAGKNEKLFF.

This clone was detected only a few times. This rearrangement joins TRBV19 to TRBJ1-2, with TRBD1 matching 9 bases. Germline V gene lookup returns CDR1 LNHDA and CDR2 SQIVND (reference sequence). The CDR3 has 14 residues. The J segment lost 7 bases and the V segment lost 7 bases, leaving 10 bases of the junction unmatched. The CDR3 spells CASIRDRVSGGYTF. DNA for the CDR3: TGTGCCAGTATCCGGGACAGGGTTTCTGGTGGCTACACCTTC.

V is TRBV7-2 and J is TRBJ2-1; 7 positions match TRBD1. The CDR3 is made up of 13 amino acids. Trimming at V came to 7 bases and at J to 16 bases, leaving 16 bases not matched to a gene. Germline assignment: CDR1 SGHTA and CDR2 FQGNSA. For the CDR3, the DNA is TGTGCCAGCACCCTCCAGCAGCAGGGGGAAAGTTTCTTC. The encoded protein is CASTLQQQGESFF.

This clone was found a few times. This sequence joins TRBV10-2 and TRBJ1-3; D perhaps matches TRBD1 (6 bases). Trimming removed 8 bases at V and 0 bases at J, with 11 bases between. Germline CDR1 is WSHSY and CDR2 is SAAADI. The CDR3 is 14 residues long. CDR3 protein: CASWRGASGNTIYF. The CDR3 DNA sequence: TGCGCCAGCTGGCGGGGGGCCTCTGGAAACACCATATATTTT.

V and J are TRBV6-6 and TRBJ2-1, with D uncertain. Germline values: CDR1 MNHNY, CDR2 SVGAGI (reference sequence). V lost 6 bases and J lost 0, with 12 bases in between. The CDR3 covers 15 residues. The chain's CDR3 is CASSPRIASYNEQFF. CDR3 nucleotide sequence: TGTGCCAGCAGCCCCCGAATAGCCTCCTACAATGAGCAGTTCTTC.

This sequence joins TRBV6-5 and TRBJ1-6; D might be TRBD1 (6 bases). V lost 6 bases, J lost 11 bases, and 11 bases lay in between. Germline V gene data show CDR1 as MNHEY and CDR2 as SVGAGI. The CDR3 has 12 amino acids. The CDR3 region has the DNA TGTGCCAGCAGCCTCCAGGGGACACCCCTCCACTTT. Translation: CASSLQGTPLHF.

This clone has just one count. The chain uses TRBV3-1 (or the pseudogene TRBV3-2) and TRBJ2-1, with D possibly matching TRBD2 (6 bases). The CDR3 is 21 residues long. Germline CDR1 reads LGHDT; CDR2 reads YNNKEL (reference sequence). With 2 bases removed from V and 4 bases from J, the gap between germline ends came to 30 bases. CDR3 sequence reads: CASSQFPLFGFGGKVYNEQFF. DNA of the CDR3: TGTGCCAGCAGCCAATTTCCCCTATTCGGCTTCGGGGGAAAAGTATACAATGAGCAGTTCTTC.

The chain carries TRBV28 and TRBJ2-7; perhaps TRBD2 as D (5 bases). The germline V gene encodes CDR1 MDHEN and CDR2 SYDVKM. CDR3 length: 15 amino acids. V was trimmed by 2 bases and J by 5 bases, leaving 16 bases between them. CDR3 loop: CASSLGRVWRNEQYF. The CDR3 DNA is TGTGCCAGCAGTTTAGGCCGGGTCTGGAGGAACGAGCAGTACTTC.

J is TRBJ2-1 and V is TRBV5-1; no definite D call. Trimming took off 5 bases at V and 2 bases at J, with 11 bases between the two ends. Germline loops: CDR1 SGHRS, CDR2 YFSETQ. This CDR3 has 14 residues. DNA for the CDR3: TGCGCCAGCAGTCTAGGCCCACCCTACAATGAGCAGTTCTTC. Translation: CASSLGPPYNEQFF.

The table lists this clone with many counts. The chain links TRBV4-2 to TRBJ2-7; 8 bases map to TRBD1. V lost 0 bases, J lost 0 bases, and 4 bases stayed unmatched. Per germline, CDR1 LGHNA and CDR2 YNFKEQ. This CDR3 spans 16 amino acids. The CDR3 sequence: CASSQDGGQASYEQYF. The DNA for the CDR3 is TGTGCCAGCAGCCAAGATGGGGGACAGGCCTCCTACGAGCAGTACTTC.

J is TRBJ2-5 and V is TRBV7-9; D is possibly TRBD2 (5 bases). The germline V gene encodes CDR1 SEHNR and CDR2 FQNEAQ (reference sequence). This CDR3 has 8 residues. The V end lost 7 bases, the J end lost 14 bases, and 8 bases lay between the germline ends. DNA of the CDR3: TGTGCCAGCAACCGGGGATACTTC. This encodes CASNRGYF.

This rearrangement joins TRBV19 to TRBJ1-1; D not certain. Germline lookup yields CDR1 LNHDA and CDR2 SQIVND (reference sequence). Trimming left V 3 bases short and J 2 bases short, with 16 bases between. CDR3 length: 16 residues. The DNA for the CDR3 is TGTGCCAGTAGTATGGGAGTGGGCAGTTATAACACTGAAGCTTTCTTT. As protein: CASSMGVGSYNTEAFF.

The CDR3 DNA is TGTGCCAGCACCCCCAGGACAGGAGGTGAAAAACTGTTTTTT. Its translation is CASTPRTGGEKLFF. V is TRBV7-2 and J is TRBJ1-4; 7 bases line up with TRBD1. Germline V gene lookup returns CDR1 SGHTA and CDR2 FQGNSA. The CDR3 is made up of 14 amino acids. V lost 7 bases to trimming and J lost 7 bases; unmatched junction nucleotides: 9.

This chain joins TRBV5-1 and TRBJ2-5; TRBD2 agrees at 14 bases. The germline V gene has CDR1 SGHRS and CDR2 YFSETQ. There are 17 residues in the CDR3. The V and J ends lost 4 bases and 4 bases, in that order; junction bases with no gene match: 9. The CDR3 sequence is CASSQGLAGEGGETQYF. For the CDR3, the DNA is TGCGCCAGCAGCCAGGGACTAGCGGGAGAGGGGGGAGAGACCCAGTACTTC.

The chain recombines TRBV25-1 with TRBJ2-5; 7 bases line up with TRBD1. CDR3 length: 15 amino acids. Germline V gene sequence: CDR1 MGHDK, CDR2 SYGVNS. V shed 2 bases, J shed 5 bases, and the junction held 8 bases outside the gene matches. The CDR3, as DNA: TGTGCCAGCAGTGAACCGGACAGGCGAGGGGAGACCCAGTACTTC. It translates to CASSEPDRRGETQYF.

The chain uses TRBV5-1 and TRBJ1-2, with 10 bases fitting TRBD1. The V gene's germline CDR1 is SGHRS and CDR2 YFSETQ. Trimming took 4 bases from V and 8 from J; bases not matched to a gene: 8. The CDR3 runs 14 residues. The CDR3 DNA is TGCGCCAGCAGCGGCGGGACAGGGGTTGAAGGCTACACCTTC. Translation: CASSGGTGVEGYTF.

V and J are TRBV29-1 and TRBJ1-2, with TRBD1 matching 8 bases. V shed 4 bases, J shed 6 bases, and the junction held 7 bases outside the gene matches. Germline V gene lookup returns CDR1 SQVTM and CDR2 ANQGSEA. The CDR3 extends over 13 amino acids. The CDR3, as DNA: TGCAGCGTTGCGGCCTCAGGGGGCGATGGCTACACCTTC. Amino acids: CSVAASGGDGYTF.